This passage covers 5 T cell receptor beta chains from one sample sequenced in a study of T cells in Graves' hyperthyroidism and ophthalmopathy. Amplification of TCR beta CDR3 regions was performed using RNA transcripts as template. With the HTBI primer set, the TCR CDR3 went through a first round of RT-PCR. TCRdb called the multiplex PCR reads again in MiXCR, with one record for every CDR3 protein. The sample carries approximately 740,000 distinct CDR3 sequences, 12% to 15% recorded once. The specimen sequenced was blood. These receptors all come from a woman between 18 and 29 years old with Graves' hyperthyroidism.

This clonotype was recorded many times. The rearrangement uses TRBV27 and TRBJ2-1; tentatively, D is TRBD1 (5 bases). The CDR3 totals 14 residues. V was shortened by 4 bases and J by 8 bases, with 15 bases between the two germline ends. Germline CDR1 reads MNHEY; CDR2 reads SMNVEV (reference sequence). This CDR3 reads CASSWSQGRDEQFF. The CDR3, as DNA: TGTGCCAGCAGTTGGTCCCAGGGCAGGGATGAGCAGTTCTTC.

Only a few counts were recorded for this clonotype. The CDR3 bases are TGTGCCAGCAGTTCCACCGGGACAGGGAACTACGAGCAGTACTTC. This encodes CASSSTGTGNYEQYF. V is TRBV6-5 and J is TRBJ2-7; 9 nucleotides agree with TRBD1. CDR1 and CDR2 from the germline V gene are MNHEY and SVGAGI. V dropped 4 bases and J dropped 3; count of bases not matched to a gene: 7. This CDR3 region has 15 residues.

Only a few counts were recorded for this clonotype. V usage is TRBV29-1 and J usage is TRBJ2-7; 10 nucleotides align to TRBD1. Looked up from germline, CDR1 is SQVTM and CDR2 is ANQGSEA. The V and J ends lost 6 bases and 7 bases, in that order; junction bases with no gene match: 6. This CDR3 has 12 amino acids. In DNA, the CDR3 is TGCAGCGTCCCGGGACAGGGGTGGGAGCAGTACTTC. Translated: CSVPGQGWEQYF.

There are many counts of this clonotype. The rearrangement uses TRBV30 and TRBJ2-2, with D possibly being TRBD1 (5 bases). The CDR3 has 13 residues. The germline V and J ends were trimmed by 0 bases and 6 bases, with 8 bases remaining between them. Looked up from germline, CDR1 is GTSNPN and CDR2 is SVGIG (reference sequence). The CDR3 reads CAWSVWGPGELFF. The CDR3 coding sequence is TGTGCCTGGAGTGTGTGGGGCCCCGGGGAGCTGTTTTTT.

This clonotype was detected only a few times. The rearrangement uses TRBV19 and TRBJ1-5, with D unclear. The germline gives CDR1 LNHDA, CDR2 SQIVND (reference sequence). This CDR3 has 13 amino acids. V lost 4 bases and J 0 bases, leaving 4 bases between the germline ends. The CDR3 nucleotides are TGTGCCAGTAGTAAGAGTAGCAATCAGCCCCAGCATTTT. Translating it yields CASSKSSNQPQHF. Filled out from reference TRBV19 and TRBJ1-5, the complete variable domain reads DGGITQSPKYLFRKEGQNVTLSCEQNLNHDAMYWYRQDPGQGLRLIYYSQIVNDFQKGDIAEGYSVSREKKESFPLTVTSAQKNPTAFYLCASSKSSNQPQHFGDGTRLSIL.